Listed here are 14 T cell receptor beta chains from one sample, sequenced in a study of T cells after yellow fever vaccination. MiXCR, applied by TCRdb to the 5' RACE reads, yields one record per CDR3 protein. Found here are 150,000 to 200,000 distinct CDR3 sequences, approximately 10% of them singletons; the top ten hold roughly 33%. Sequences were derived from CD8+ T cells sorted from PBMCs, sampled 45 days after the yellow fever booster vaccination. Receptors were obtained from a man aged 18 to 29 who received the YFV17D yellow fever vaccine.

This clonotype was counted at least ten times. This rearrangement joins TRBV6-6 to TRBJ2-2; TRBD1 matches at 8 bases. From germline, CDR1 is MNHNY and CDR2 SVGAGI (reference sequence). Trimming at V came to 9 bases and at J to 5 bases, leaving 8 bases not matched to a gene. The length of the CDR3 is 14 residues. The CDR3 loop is CASTTGAETGELFF. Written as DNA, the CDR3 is TGTGCCAGTACGACAGGGGCGGAAACCGGGGAGCTGTTTTTT.

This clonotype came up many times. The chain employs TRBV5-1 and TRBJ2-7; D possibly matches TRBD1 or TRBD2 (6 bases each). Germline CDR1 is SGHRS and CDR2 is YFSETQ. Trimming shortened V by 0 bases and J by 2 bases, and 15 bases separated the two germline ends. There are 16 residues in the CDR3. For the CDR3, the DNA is TGCGCCAGCAGCTTGGAGATTTCGAGGGGGGCCTACGAGCAGTACTTC. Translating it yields CASSLEISRGAYEQYF.

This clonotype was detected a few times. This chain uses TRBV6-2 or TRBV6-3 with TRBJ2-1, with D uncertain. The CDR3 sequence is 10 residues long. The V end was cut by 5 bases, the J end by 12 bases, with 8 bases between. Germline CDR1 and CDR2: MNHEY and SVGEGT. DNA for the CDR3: TGTGCCAGCAGTGGGGTGGGGCAGTTCTTC. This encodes CASSGVGQFF.

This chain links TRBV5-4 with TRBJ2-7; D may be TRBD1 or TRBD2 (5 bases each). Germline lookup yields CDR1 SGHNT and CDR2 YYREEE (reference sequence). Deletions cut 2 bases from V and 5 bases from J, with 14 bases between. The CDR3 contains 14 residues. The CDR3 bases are TGTGCCAGCAGCTTAGGCCCGGGACCAAACGAGCAGTACTTC. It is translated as CASSLGPGPNEQYF.

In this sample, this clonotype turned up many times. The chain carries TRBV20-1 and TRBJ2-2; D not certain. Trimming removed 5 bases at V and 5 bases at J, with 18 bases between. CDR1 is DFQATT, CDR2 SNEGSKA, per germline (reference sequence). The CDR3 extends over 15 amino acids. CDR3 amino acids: CSARARVPLTGELFF. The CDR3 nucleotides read TGCAGTGCTCGTGCTAGGGTCCCGCTAACCGGGGAGCTGTTTTTT.

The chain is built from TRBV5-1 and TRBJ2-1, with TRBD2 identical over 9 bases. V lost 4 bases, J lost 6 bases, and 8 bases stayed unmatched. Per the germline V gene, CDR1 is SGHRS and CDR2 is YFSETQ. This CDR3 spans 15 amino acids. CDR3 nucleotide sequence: TGCGCCAGCAGCCCCAGACTAGCGGATCCCAATGAGCAGTTCTTC. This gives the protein CASSPRLADPNEQFF.

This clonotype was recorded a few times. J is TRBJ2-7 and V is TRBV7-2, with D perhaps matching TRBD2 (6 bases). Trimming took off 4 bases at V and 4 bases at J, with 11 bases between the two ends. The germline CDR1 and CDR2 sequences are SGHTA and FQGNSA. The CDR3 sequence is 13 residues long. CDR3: CASSWGGGYEQYV. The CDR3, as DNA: TGTGCCAGCAGCTGGGGAGGTGGTTACGAGCAGTACGTC.

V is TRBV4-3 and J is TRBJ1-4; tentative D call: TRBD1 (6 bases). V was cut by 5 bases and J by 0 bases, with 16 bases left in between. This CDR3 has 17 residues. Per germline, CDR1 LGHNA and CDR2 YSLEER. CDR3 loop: CASSEGGTWPTNEKLFF. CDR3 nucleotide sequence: TGCGCCAGCAGCGAAGGGGGTACATGGCCAACTAATGAAAAACTGTTTTTT.

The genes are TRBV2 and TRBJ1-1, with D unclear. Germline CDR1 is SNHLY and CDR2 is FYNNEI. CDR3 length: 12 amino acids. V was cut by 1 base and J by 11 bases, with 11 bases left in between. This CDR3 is CASSEVSIEAFF. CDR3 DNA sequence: TGTGCCAGCAGTGAAGTTAGCATCGAGGCTTTCTTT.

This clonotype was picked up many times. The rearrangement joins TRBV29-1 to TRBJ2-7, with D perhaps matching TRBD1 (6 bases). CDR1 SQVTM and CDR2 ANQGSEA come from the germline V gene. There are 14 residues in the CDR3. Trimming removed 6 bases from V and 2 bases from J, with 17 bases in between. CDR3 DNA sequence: TGCAGCGTGGCCCCGGGACACTATCCCTACGAGCAGTACGTC. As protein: CSVAPGHYPYEQYV.

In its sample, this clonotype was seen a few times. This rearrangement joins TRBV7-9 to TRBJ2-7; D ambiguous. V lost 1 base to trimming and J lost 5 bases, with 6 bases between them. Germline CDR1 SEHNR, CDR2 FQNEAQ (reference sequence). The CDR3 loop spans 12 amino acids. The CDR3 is CASSLGWDEQYF. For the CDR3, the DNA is TGTGCCAGCAGCTTAGGGTGGGACGAGCAGTACTTC.

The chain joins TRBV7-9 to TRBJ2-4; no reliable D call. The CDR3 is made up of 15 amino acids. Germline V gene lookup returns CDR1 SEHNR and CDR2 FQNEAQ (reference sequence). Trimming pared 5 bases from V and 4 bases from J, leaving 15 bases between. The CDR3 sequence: CASSGEEDWKNIQYF. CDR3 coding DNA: TGTGCCAGCAGCGGAGAGGAAGATTGGAAAAACATTCAGTACTTC.

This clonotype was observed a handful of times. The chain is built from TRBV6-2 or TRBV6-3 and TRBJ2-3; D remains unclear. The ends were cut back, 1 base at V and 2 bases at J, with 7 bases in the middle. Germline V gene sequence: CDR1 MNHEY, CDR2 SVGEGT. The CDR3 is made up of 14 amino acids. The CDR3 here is CASSYLELTDTQYF. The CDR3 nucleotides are TGTGCCAGCAGTTACTTAGAACTCACAGATACGCAGTATTTT.

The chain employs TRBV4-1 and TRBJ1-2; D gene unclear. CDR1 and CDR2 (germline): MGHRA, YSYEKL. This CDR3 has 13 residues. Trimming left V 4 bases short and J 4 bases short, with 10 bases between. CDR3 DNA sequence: TGCGCCAGCAGCCTCCCTGGGGTCTATGGCTACACCTTC. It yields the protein CASSLPGVYGYTF.